Listed below are T cell receptor beta chains from one sample, sequenced in a study of response to subunit inactivated influenza vaccine. TCRdb reanalysed the RT-PCR reads using MiXCR and keeps one entry per CDR3 protein. This sample has 650,000 to 800,000 distinct CDR3 sequences; around 13% occur once, and the top ten carry 5.5% to 7%. Sequencing was performed on PBMCs from blood, taken 14 to 15 days before vaccination. The receptors shown here come from a man aged 50-60 years who received an inactivated influenza vaccine. The CDR3 runs from the conserved cysteine through the conserved F or W. A D gene is named only where the DNA matches it firmly. The size of a clone is reported for some rows only, either as once, few or many, or as a class for expanded clones.

D: TRBD1
size: -
J: TRBJ2-3
V: TRBV7-2
CDR3: CASSWLQGAGDTQYF
DNA: TGTGCCAGCAGCTGGTTACAGGGGGCAGGTGATACGCAGTATTTT

D: -
size: -
J: TRBJ2-7
V: TRBV15
CDR3: CATSREGMGSSYEQYF
DNA: TGTGCCACCAGCAGAGAGGGGATGGGGAGCTCCTACGAGCAGTACTTC

D: -
size: -
J: TRBJ2-7
V: TRBV19
CDR3: CASSVLTGDYEQYF
DNA: TGTGCCAGTAGTGTCCTAACGGGAGATTACGAGCAGTACTTC

D: TRBD2
size: few
J: TRBJ2-7
V: TRBV11-2
CDR3: CASSLDRSSGGRYEQYF
DNA: TGTGCCAGCAGCTTAGACAGGTCTAGCGGGGGGAGGTACGAGCAGTACTTC

D: -
size: many
J: TRBJ1-2
V: TRBV4-3
CDR3: CASSQDASLLGYTF
DNA: TGCGCCAGCAGCCAAGACGCCAGCCTCTTGGGCTACACCTTC

D: -
size: -
J: TRBJ2-7
V: TRBV5-1
CDR3: CASSPAEGLSREQYF
DNA: TGCGCCAGCAGCCCTGCTGAGGGTTTATCTCGGGAGCAGTACTTC

D: TRBD2
size: few
J: TRBJ2-3
V: TRBV20-1
CDR3: CSAARGLARTDTQYF
DNA: TGCAGTGCTGCCCGTGGACTAGCAAGAACAGATACGCAGTATTTT

D: TRBD2
size: few
J: TRBJ2-1
V: TRBV7-9
CDR3: CASSPPSGLAGGFEQFF
DNA: TGTGCCAGCAGCCCGCCCTCAGGGCTAGCGGGAGGTTTTGAGCAGTTCTTC

D: -
size: few
J: TRBJ2-7
V: TRBV5-1
CDR3: CASSLVGGYSGEQYF
DNA: TGCGCCAGCAGCTTGGTCGGCGGGTACTCAGGCGAGCAGTACTTC

D: TRBD1
size: -
J: TRBJ2-7
V: TRBV7-2
CDR3: CASSPAGTGGIYEQYF
DNA: TGTGCCAGCAGCCCCGCCGGGACAGGGGGCATCTACGAGCAGTACTTC

D: -
size: few
J: TRBJ2-1
V: TRBV29-1
CDR3: CSVRQGREGYNEQFF
DNA: TGCAGCGTTAGACAGGGTCGGGAGGGCTACAATGAGCAGTTCTTC

D: TRBD1
size: -
J: TRBJ2-4
V: TRBV29-1
CDR3: CSVEVLAGTGRDIQYF
DNA: TGCAGCGTTGAAGTCCTCGCCGGGACAGGGAGGGACATTCAGTACTTC

D: -
size: few
J: TRBJ2-6
V: TRBV20-1
CDR3: CSAQGTNVLTF
DNA: TGCAGTGCACAGGGAACCAACGTCCTGACTTTC

D: -
size: -
J: TRBJ2-7
V: TRBV5-3
CDR3: CARGLVGLYEQYF
DNA: TGTGCCAGGGGCCTGGTAGGGCTCTACGAGCAGTACTTC

D: -
size: -
J: TRBJ1-3
V: TRBV7-2
CDR3: CASSPRRSSGNTIYF
DNA: TGTGCCAGCAGCCCCCGGCGATCCTCTGGAAACACCATATATTTT

D: TRBD1
size: -
J: TRBJ2-3
V: TRBV3-1
CDR3: CASSPGQVDTQYF
DNA: TGTGCCAGCAGCCCAGGACAGGTGGATACGCAGTATTTT

D: -
size: few
J: TRBJ1-6
V: TRBV7-2
CDR3: CASSERRRYSYNSPLHF
DNA: TGTGCCAGCAGCGAAAGGCGACGGTACTCCTATAATTCACCCCTCCACTTT

D: TRBD1
size: few
J: TRBJ2-1
V: TRBV5-1
CDR3: CASSWGQDNEQFF
DNA: TGCGCCAGCAGCTGGGGACAGGACAATGAGCAGTTCTTC

D: -
size: -
J: TRBJ2-7
V: TRBV20-1
CDR3: CSASFTGTLYEQYF
DNA: TGCAGTGCTAGTTTTACAGGGACTCTCTACGAGCAGTACTTC

D: -
size: few
J: TRBJ2-1
V: TRBV24-1
CDR3: CATSEVTASSYNEQFF
DNA: TGTGCCACCAGTGAGGTGACAGCCAGCTCCTACAATGAGCAGTTCTTC

D: -
size: few
J: TRBJ2-3
V: TRBV20-1
CDR3: CSAPSPGGTDTQYF
DNA: TGCAGTGCCCCATCTCCGGGAGGCACAGATACGCAGTATTTT

D: -
size: few
J: TRBJ2-7
V: TRBV28
CDR3: CASSLIISGASSYEQYF
DNA: TGTGCCAGCAGTTTAATTATATCCGGGGCAAGCTCCTACGAGCAGTACTTC

D: -
size: few
J: TRBJ2-7
V: TRBV30
CDR3: CAWSRLAASYEQYF
DNA: TGTGCCTGGAGTAGGCTTGCAGCCTCCTACGAGCAGTACTTC

D: -
size: -
J: TRBJ1-5
V: TRBV2
CDR3: CASMRQDNQPQHF
DNA: TGTGCCAGCATGAGGCAGGATAATCAGCCCCAGCATTTT

D: -
size: once
J: TRBJ2-1
V: TRBV6-5
CDR3: CARSYLGVPAPDNEQFF
DNA: TGTGCCAGGAGTTATCTCGGAGTCCCTGCCCCCGACAATGAGCAGTTCTTC

D: TRBD1
size: few
J: TRBJ2-1
V: TRBV10-3
CDR3: CAISGAGQGYNEQFF
DNA: TGTGCCATCAGTGGCGCGGGACAGGGTTACAATGAGCAGTTCTTC

D: TRBD2
size: few
J: TRBJ2-7
V: TRBV20-1
CDR3: CSARDGAGVSEQYF
DNA: TGCAGTGCTAGAGACGGCGCGGGAGTTTCCGAGCAGTACTTC

D: -
size: many
J: TRBJ2-2
V: TRBV15
CDR3: CATSRDLGGAGELFF
DNA: TGTGCCACCAGCAGGGACCTTGGAGGGGCCGGGGAGCTGTTTTTT

D: -
size: many
J: TRBJ1-1
V: TRBV30
CDR3: CAWSPQGDTEAFF
DNA: TGTGCCTGGAGTCCCCAGGGTGACACTGAAGCTTTCTTT